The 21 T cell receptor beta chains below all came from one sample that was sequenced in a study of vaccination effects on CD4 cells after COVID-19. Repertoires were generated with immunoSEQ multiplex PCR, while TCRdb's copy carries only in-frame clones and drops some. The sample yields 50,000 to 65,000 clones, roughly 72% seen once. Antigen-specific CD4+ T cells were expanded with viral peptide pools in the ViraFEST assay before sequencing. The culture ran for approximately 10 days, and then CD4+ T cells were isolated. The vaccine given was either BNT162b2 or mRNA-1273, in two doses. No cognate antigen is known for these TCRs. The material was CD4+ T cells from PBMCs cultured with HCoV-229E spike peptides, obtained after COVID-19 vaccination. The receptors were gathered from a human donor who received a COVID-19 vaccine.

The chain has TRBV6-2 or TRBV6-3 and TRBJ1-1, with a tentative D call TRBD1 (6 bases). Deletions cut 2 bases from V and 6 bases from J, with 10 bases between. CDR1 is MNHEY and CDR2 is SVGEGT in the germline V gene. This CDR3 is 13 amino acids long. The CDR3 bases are TGTGCCAGCAGTTACGGCCGGACAGCTGAAGCTTTCTTT. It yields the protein CASSYGRTAEAFF.

CDR3 nucleotide sequence: TGTGCCAGTAGAGCGGGGGGGATCTCAGATACGCAGTATTTT. Translation: CASRAGGISDTQYF. V and J are TRBV19 and TRBJ2-3; TRBD2 aligns across 10 bases. Germline V gene data show CDR1 as LNHDA and CDR2 as SQIVND (reference sequence). V trimming: 6 bases; J trimming: 4 bases; junction bases outside the gene matches: 4. The CDR3 consists of 14 residues.

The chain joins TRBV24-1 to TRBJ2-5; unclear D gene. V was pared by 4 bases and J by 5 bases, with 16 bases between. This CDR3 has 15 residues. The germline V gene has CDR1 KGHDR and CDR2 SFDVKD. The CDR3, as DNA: TGTGCCACCAGTGAACGTAATAGGGTCCGGGAGACCCAGTACTTC. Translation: CATSERNRVRETQYF.

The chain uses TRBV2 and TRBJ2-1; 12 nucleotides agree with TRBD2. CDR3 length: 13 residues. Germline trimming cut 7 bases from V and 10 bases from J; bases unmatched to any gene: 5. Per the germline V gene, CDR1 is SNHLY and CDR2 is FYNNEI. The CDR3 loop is CASTGLAGEEQFF. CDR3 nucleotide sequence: TGTGCCAGCACGGGACTAGCGGGCGAGGAGCAGTTCTTC. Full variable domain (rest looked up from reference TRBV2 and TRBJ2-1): EPEVTQTPSHQVTQMGQEVILRCVPISNHLYFYWYRQILGQKVEFLVSFYNNEISEKSEIFDDQFSVERPDGSNFTLKIRSTKLEDSAMYFCASTGLAGEEQFFGPGTRLTVL.

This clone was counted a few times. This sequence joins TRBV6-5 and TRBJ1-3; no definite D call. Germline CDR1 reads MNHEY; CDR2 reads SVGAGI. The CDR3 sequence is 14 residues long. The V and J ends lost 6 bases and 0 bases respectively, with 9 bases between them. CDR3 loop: CASRVGFSGNTIYF. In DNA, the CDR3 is TGTGCCAGCAGGGTCGGATTCTCTGGAAACACCATATATTTT.

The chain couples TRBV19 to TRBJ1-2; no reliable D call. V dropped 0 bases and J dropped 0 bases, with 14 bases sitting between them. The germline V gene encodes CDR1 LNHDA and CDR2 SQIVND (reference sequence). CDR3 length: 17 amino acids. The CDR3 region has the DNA TGTGCCAGTAGTATAGAGTTGACAAGGGTTACTAACTATGGCTACACCTTC. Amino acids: CASSIELTRVTNYGYTF.

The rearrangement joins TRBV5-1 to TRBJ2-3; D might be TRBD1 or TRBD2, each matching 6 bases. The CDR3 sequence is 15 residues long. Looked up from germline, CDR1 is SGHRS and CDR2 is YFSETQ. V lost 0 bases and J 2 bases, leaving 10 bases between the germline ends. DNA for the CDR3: TGCGCCAGCAGCTTGGTTAGGGGGGACACAGATACGCAGTATTTT. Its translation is CASSLVRGDTDTQYF.

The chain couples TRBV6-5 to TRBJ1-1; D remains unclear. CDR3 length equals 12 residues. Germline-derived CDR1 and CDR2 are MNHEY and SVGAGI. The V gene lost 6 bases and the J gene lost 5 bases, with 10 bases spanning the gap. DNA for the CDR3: TGTGCCAGCAGAAAGGGAGAAACTGAAGCTTTCTTT. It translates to CASRKGETEAFF.

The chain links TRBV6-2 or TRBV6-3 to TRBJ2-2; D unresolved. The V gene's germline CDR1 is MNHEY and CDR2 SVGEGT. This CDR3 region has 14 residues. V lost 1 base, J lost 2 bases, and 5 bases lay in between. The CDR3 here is CASSYLDNTGELFF. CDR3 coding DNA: TGTGCCAGCAGTTACTTGGACAACACCGGGGAGCTGTTTTTT.

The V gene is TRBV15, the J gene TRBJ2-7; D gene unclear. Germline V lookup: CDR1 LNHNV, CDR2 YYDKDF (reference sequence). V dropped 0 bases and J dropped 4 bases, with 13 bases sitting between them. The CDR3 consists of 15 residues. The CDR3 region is CATSRDGRIDYEQYV. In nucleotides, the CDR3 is TGTGCCACCAGCAGAGATGGGCGTATAGATTACGAGCAGTACGTC.

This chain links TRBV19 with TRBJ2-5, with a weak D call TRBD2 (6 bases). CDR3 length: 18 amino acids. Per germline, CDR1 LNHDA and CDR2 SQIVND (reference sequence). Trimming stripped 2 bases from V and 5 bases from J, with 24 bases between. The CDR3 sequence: CASSITGLTFKGGETQYF. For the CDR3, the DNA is TGTGCCAGTAGTATAACGGGCCTTACATTCAAAGGAGGGGAGACCCAGTACTTC.

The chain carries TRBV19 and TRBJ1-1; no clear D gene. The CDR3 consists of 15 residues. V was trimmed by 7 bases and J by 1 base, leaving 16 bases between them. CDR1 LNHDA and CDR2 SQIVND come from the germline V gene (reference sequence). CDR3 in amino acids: CASTLSGLTNTEAFF. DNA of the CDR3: TGTGCCAGTACTCTATCAGGCTTAACGAACACTGAAGCTTTCTTT. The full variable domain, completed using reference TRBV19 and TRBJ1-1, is DGGITQSPKYLFRKEGQNVTLSCEQNLNHDAMYWYRQDPGQGLRLIYYSQIVNDFQKGDIAEGYSVSREKKESFPLTVTSAQKNPTAFYLCASTLSGLTNTEAFFGQGTRLTVV.

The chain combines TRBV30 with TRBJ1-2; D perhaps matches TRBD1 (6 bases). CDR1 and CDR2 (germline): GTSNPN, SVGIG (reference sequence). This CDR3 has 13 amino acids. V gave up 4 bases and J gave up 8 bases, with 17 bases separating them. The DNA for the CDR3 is TGTGCCTGGAATCTGGGGACAATAGTGGGCTACACCTTC. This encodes CAWNLGTIVGYTF.

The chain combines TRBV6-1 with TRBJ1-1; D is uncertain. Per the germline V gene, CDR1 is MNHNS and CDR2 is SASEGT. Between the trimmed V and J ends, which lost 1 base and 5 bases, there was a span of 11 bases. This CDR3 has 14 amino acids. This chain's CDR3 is CASSEVVRVTEAFF. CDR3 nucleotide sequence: TGTGCCAGCAGTGAAGTTGTCCGAGTGACTGAAGCTTTCTTT.

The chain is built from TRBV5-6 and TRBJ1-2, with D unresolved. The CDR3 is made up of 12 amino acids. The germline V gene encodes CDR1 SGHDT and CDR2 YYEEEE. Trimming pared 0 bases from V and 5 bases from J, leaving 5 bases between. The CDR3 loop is CASSLVSYGYTF. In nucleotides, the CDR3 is TGTGCCAGCAGCTTGGTTTCTTATGGCTACACCTTC. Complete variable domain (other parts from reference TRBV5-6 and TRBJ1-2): DAGVTQSPTHLIKTRGQQVTLRCSPKSGHDTVSWYQQALGQGPQFIFQYYEEEERQRGNFPDRFSGHQFPNYSSELNVNALLLGDSALYLCASSLVSYGYTFGSGTRLTVV.

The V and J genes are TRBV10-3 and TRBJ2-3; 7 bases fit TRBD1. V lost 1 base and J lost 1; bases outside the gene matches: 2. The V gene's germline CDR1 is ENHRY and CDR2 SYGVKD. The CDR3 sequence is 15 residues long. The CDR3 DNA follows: TGTGCCATCAGTGAGTGGGACAGCGGCACAGATACGCAGTATTTT. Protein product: CAISEWDSGTDTQYF.

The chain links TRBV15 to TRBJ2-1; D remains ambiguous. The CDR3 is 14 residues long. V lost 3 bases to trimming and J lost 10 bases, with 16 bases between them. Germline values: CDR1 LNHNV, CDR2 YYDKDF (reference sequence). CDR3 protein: CATSRLSVAWEQFF. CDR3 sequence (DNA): TGTGCCACCAGCAGGTTGAGTGTGGCCTGGGAGCAGTTCTTC.

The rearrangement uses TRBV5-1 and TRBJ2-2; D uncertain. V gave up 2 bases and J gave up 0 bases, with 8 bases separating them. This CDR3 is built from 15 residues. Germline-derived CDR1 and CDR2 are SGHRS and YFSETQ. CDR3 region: CASSFTTSNTGELFF. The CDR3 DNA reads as TGCGCCAGCAGCTTTACTACTTCGAACACCGGGGAGCTGTTTTTT.

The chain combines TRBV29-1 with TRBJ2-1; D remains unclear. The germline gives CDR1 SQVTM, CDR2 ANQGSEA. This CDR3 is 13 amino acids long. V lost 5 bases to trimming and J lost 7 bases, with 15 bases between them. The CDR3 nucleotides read TGCAGCGTTCGGGCAGGCAGGTTAAATGAGCAGTTCTTC. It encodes CSVRAGRLNEQFF.

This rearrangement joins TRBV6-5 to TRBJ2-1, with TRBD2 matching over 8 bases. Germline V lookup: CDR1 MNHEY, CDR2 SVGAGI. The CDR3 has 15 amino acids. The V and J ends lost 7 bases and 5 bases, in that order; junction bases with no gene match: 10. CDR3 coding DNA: TGTGCCAGCACCGACCCGGGGGGGGCCCACAATGAGCAGTTCTTC. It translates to CASTDPGGAHNEQFF.

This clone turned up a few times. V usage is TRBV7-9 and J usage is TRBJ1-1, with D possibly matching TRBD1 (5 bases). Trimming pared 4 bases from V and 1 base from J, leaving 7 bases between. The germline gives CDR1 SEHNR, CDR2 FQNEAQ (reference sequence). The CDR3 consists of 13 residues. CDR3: CASSYDRNTEAFF. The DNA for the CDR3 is TGTGCCAGCAGCTACGACAGGAACACTGAAGCTTTCTTT.